The text below deals with one TCR beta chain. Its antigen is currently unknown. Trimming removed 6 bases from V and 1 base from J, with 15 bases in between. Germline loops: CDR1 SQVTM, CDR2 ANQGSEA. The CDR3 consists of 15 residues. cDNA reverse transcribed from extracted RNA served as the sequencing template. Using immunoSEQ multiplex PCR, the repertoire was profiled, and TCRdb retains in-frame clones only, with some absent. The repertoire holds fewer than 250,000 clones, with about 60% as singletons. The data originate from a study of CD8+ T cells in alopecia areata. Study as a whole: Tofacitinib therapy took 6 to 18 months; 6 months off drug came after. Findings and limits, study-wide: More clonal than normal scalp was lesional scalp, particularly alopecia totalis/universalis.

The receptor's source is a human donor with alopecia areata. The sequencing used CD4+ T cells sorted from blood, collected at week 0. This chain joins TRBV29-1 and TRBJ2-2; D tentatively fits TRBD1 or TRBD2 (5 bases each). This CDR3 is CSVRDDWGNTGELFF. In DNA form, the CDR3 reads TGCAGCGTGAGGGACGACTGGGGGAACACCGGGGAGCTGTTTTTT.